This TCR beta chain comes out of a study of T cells after yellow fever vaccination. Study findings and constraints: Across the CD4 and CD8 compartments, a small share of clonotypes was present in both. Booster samples showed a return of most primary-vaccination clones (almost 97% CD4, 85% to 90% CD8). Although the secondary response was weaker, it peaked faster, at day 5 versus 15.

Germline CDR1 reads SGHRS; CDR2 reads YFSETQ. This CDR3 contains 15 residues. The V gene end was trimmed by 0 bases and the J gene end by 9 bases; junction bases not matched to a gene: 5. In its sample, this clonotype was seen a few times. What it binds is unknown. The 5'RACE template-switching step produced TCR cDNA and added a universal primer site and UMIs. TCRdb processed the 5' RACE reads anew with MiXCR; each CDR3 protein has one entry. The repertoire holds some 300,000 distinct CDR3 sequences, with approximately 10% as singletons. This TCR was recovered from a man between 18 and 29 years old who received the YFV17D yellow fever vaccine. The chain combines TRBV5-1 with TRBJ1-6; 8 nucleotides line up with TRBD1. The sample in question was CD4+ T cells sorted from PBMCs, obtained 5 days after the yellow fever booster vaccination. The CDR3 reads CASSLAQGASSPLHF. CDR3 nucleotide sequence: TGCGCCAGCAGCTTGGCTCAGGGGGCCTCTTCACCCCTCCACTTT. Looking up the rest from reference TRBV5-1 and TRBJ1-6 gives the full variable domain: KAGVTQTPRYLIKTRGQQVTLSCSPISGHRSVSWYQQTPGQGLQFLFEYFSETQRNKGNFPGRFSGRQFSNSRSEMNVSTLELGDSALYLCASSLAQGASSPLHFGNGTRLTVT.